One and the same sample provided the 15 T cell receptor beta chains below, sequenced in a study of cytomegalovirus exposure and HLA in healthy donors. Measured with immunoSEQ multiplex PCR; TCRdb has only the in-frame clones, and not every one. This table holds about 120,000 clones, around nine tenths found once. Sequenced input: PBMCs. Source of these receptors: a woman aged 18 to 35 in good health and CMV-seronegative.

This clone was seen ten or more times. The genes are TRBV4-3 and TRBJ1-2; a possible D gene is TRBD1 (6 bases). This CDR3 has 18 residues. In germline, CDR1 is LGHNA, CDR2 YSLEER. Trimming pared 4 bases from V and 2 bases from J, leaving 23 bases between. The CDR3 sequence is CASSPHPPQGGTNYGYTF. CDR3 nucleotides: TGCGCCAGCAGCCCCCACCCTCCACAAGGGGGTACCAACTATGGCTACACCTTC.

The V call is TRBV7-2, the J call TRBJ2-4, with 7 positions matching TRBD2. Germline CDR1 and CDR2: SGHTA and FQGNSA. The trim removed 1 base at V and 6 bases at J, leaving 6 bases unmatched. This CDR3 is 15 amino acids long. The CDR3 sequence: CASSLVGGGVNIQYF. CDR3 bases: TGTGCCAGCAGCTTAGTCGGCGGGGGAGTAAACATTCAGTACTTC.

This chain links TRBV27 with TRBJ1-2; 7 bases are a match to TRBD1. Trimming cost V 2 bases and J 2 bases; bases outside gene matches: 2. Per the germline V gene, CDR1 is MNHEY and CDR2 is SMNVEV (reference sequence). There are 14 residues in the CDR3. This CDR3 reads CASSLRGQNYGYTF. The CDR3 nucleotides are TGTGCCAGCAGTTTAAGGGGGCAGAACTATGGCTACACCTTC.

This sequence joins TRBV25-1 and TRBJ2-1; 7 positions agree with TRBD1. V was clipped by 9 bases and J by 6 bases; unmatched bases: 14. Germline-derived CDR1 and CDR2 are MGHDK and SYGVNS. The CDR3 is 15 residues long. The CDR3 DNA reads TGTGCCAGTTCTAGTCGGACAGGTGGAGGCAATGAGCAGTTCTTC. This sequence encodes CASSSRTGGGNEQFF.

In its sample, this clone was seen a few times. The chain recombines TRBV7-2 with TRBJ1-4; D is ambiguous. Germline V gene lookup returns CDR1 SGHTA and CDR2 FQGNSA. The CDR3 totals 13 residues. Deletions cut 2 bases from V and 6 bases from J, with 7 bases between. CDR3: CASSLSRDEKLFF. The CDR3 coding sequence is TGTGCCAGCAGCTTATCCCGTGATGAAAAACTGTTTTTT. Complete variable domain (other parts from reference TRBV7-2 and TRBJ1-4): GAGVSQSPSNKVTEKGKDVELRCDPISGHTALYWYRQSLGQGLEFLIYFQGNSAPDKSGLPSDRFSAERTGGSVSTLTIQRTQQEDSAVYLCASSLSRDEKLFFGSGTQLSVL.

The chain is built from TRBV11-2 and TRBJ1-1, with TRBD1 as a possible D gene (6 bases). Trimming left V 1 base short and J 3 bases short, with 9 bases between. Per germline, CDR1 SGHAT and CDR2 FQNNGV. This CDR3 is built from 14 residues. CDR3 in amino acids: CASSLVDSHTEAFF. CDR3 nucleotides: TGTGCCAGCAGCTTAGTGGACAGCCACACTGAAGCTTTCTTT.

The chain joins TRBV5-4 to TRBJ2-3; possibly TRBD2 for D (6 bases). CDR1 SGHNT and CDR2 YYREEE come from the germline V gene (reference sequence). With 5 bases removed from V and 5 bases from J, the gap between germline ends came to 15 bases. The CDR3 is 14 residues long. The CDR3 here is CASSPLVSGDTQYF. DNA for the CDR3: TGTGCCAGCAGTCCTCTAGTTAGCGGAGATACGCAGTATTTT.

This chain joins TRBV28 and TRBJ2-1, with 8 nucleotides matching TRBD1. Germline V gene sequence: CDR1 MDHEN, CDR2 SYDVKM. The ends lost 4 bases at V and 5 bases at J; junction bases unmatched: 4. This CDR3 contains 14 residues. CDR3 amino acids: CASSSRDRNNEQFF. In DNA form, the CDR3 reads TGTGCCAGCAGTTCCCGGGACAGGAACAATGAGCAGTTCTTC.

The chain links TRBV11-2 to TRBJ1-2, with D possibly TRBD1 on 6 matching bases. The CDR3 totals 13 residues. CDR1 SGHAT and CDR2 FQNNGV come from the germline V gene. Trimming took off 5 bases at V and 13 bases at J, with 20 bases between the two ends. DNA of the CDR3: TGTGCCAGCAGCCGGCCGTTAGGGGACAAACGCACCTTC. Its protein is CASSRPLGDKRTF. Using reference TRBV11-2 and TRBJ1-2 for the parts outside the CDR3, the full variable domain is EAGVAQSPRYKIIEKRQSVAFWCNPISGHATLYWYQQILGQGPKLLIQFQNNGVVDDSQLPKDRFSAERLKGVDSTLKIQPAKLEDSAVYLCASSRPLGDKRTFGSGTRLTVV.

The chain recombines TRBV14 with TRBJ1-2; no clear D gene. This CDR3 comprises 12 residues. Trimming left V 0 bases short and J 4 bases short, with 3 bases between. The germline V gene encodes CDR1 SGHDN and CDR2 FVKESK. In DNA, the CDR3 is TGTGCCAGCAGCCAAGAGGCCTATGGCTACACCTTC. It encodes CASSQEAYGYTF. The whole variable domain, filled in from reference TRBV14 and TRBJ1-2, reads EAGVTQFPSHSVIEKGQTVTLRCDPISGHDNLYWYRRVMGKEIKFLLHFVKESKQDESGMPNNRFLAERTGGTYSTLKVQPAELEDSGVYFCASSQEAYGYTFGSGTRLTVV.

J is TRBJ1-6 and V is TRBV7-2; 9 nucleotides align to TRBD1. The germline CDR1 and CDR2 sequences are SGHTA and FQGNSA. The V gene end was trimmed by 5 bases and the J gene end by 8 bases; junction bases not matched to a gene: 4. This CDR3 is 14 amino acids long. The CDR3 spells CASSTGTGHSPLHF. The CDR3 DNA is TGTGCCAGCAGCACCGGGACAGGGCATTCACCCCTCCACTTT.

In its sample, this clone was seen a few times. This sequence joins TRBV4-1 and TRBJ1-1; tentatively, D is TRBD1 (6 bases). Per the germline V gene, CDR1 is MGHRA and CDR2 is YSYEKL. This CDR3 spans 17 amino acids. V gave up 5 bases and J gave up 0 bases, with 19 bases separating them. The CDR3 spells CASSSPSAGQLNTEAFF. The CDR3 DNA sequence: TGCGCCAGCAGCTCACCATCAGCAGGACAGCTGAACACTGAAGCTTTCTTT.

The chain couples TRBV28 to TRBJ1-2; 7 bases map to TRBD1. This CDR3 contains 14 residues. The V segment lost 6 bases and the J segment 3 bases; nucleotides outside the gene matches: 7. Per the germline V gene, CDR1 is MDHEN and CDR2 is SYDVKM. The chain's CDR3 is CASSLPGTDYGYTF. The CDR3 DNA reads TGTGCCAGCAGCCTCCCCGGGACAGACTATGGCTACACCTTC.

The chain carries TRBV19 and TRBJ1-2, with 7 bases matching TRBD1. Germline V gene lookup returns CDR1 LNHDA and CDR2 SQIVND (reference sequence). Unmatched junction bases numbered 14, after V lost 9 bases and J lost 4 bases. The CDR3 sequence is 15 residues long. CDR3 in DNA: TGTGCCAGCCTTTTCGGGGACAGTGCTAGCTATGGCTACACCTTC. This translates into CASLFGDSASYGYTF.

The V call is TRBV28, the J call TRBJ2-5; D is ambiguous. V was cut by 1 base and J by 5 bases, with 8 bases left in between. This CDR3 region has 13 residues. Germline CDR1 reads MDHEN; CDR2 reads SYDVKM. The CDR3 spells CASSLLAGETQYF. The CDR3, as DNA: TGTGCCAGCAGTTTATTAGCCGGGGAGACCCAGTACTTC.